These 8 T cell receptor beta chains came from one sample sequenced in a study of CD8+CD57+ T cells in acquired aplastic anemia. Genomic DNA, the template, was used for profiling of the TCR beta VDJ and CDR3. MiXCR, run by TCRdb on the reads, gives a single entry per CDR3 protein. The sample contains around 400,000 distinct CDR3 sequences, roughly 68% of which appear only once. The sequencing sample was made of sorted CD4+, CD8+, or CD8+CD57+ T cells (not recorded which) from PBMCs. The receptors originated from a human donor in good health, serving as a control.

CDR3 protein: CATRQGFYDTQYF. The CDR3 region has the DNA TGTGCCACCAGGCAAGGTTTTTACGATACGCAGTATTTT. The rearrangement links TRBV24-1 to TRBJ2-3; D remains unclear. The CDR3 runs to 13 residues. V lost 7 bases and J lost 6, with 13 bases in between. Per germline, CDR1 KGHDR and CDR2 SFDVKD.

A remark on this clonotype: Since the CDR3 does not end with the conserved phenylalanine or tryptophan, this likely comes from a read error. The DNA is omitted, as the CDR3 cannot be located on it reliably, and the CDR3 follows TCRdb's listing. The CDR3 reads CASGTNYGDTFGS. The chain uses TRBV2 and TRBJ2-7. Germline V gene sequence: CDR1 SNHLY, CDR2 FYNNEI. The CDR3 is made up of 13 amino acids, end residues included.

The chain uses TRBV19 and TRBJ1-2, with TRBD1 as a possible D gene (5 bases). V was pared by 3 bases and J by 4 bases, with 6 bases between. This CDR3 region has 12 residues. Germline loops: CDR1 LNHDA, CDR2 SQIVND (reference sequence). CDR3 sequence reads: CASSMGRYGYTF. DNA for the CDR3: TGTGCCAGTAGTATGGGACGCTATGGCTACACCTTC. Looking up the rest from reference TRBV19 and TRBJ1-2 gives the full variable domain: DGGITQSPKYLFRKEGQNVTLSCEQNLNHDAMYWYRQDPGQGLRLIYYSQIVNDFQKGDIAEGYSVSREKKESFPLTVTSAQKNPTAFYLCASSMGRYGYTFGSGTRLTVV.

V is TRBV20-1 and J is TRBJ1-1; 7 nucleotides align to TRBD1. With V trimmed by 6 bases and J by 1 base, 8 bases remained unmatched. Per germline, CDR1 DFQATT and CDR2 SNEGSKA (reference sequence). CDR3 length: 14 amino acids. CDR3 sequence reads: CSANPGTENTEAFF. The CDR3 coding sequence is TGCAGTGCCAACCCCGGGACAGAGAACACTGAAGCTTTCTTT.

This sequence joins TRBV11-3 and TRBJ1-1; 9 nucleotides match TRBD1. The CDR3 extends over 16 amino acids. CDR1 SGHNT and CDR2 YENEEA come from the germline V gene. CDR3 nucleotides: TGTTTCAGCAGCTTAGTAGGGACAGGGTCGTACACTGAAGCTTTCTTT. Encoded protein: CFSSLVGTGSYTEAFF.

Many counts were recorded for this clonotype. The J gene is TRBJ2-3, the V gene TRBV12-3 or TRBV12-4, with TRBD2 identical over 10 bases. The CDR3 sequence is 15 residues long. With 4 bases clipped from V and 9 bases from J, the junction kept 10 bases outside the gene matches. CDR3 sequence (DNA): TGTGCCAGCAGTTACTCAAGCGGGGGGGCCCGGACGCAGTATTTT. Amino acids: CASSYSSGGARTQYF.

The CDR3 DNA sequence: TGCAGCGTTTCTAGCGGGGGGGCAGAGACCCAGTACTTC. Residues: CSVSSGGAETQYF. The V gene is TRBV29-1, the J gene TRBJ2-5, with 12 bases lining up with TRBD2. There are 13 residues in the CDR3. The V segment lost 5 bases and the J segment 4 bases; nucleotides outside the gene matches: 2. Germline-derived CDR1 and CDR2 are SQVTM and ANQGSEA.

The V and J genes are TRBV9 and TRBJ2-1, with D tentatively TRBD2 (6 bases). This CDR3 region has 15 residues. V gave up 2 bases and J gave up 14 bases, with 23 bases separating them. CDR1 SGDLS and CDR2 YYNGEE come from the germline V gene. The CDR3 DNA reads as TGTGCCAGCAGCGTCGGCGGGGCCGTGAGCTACTACGAGTTCTTC. Protein product: CASSVGGAVSYYEFF.